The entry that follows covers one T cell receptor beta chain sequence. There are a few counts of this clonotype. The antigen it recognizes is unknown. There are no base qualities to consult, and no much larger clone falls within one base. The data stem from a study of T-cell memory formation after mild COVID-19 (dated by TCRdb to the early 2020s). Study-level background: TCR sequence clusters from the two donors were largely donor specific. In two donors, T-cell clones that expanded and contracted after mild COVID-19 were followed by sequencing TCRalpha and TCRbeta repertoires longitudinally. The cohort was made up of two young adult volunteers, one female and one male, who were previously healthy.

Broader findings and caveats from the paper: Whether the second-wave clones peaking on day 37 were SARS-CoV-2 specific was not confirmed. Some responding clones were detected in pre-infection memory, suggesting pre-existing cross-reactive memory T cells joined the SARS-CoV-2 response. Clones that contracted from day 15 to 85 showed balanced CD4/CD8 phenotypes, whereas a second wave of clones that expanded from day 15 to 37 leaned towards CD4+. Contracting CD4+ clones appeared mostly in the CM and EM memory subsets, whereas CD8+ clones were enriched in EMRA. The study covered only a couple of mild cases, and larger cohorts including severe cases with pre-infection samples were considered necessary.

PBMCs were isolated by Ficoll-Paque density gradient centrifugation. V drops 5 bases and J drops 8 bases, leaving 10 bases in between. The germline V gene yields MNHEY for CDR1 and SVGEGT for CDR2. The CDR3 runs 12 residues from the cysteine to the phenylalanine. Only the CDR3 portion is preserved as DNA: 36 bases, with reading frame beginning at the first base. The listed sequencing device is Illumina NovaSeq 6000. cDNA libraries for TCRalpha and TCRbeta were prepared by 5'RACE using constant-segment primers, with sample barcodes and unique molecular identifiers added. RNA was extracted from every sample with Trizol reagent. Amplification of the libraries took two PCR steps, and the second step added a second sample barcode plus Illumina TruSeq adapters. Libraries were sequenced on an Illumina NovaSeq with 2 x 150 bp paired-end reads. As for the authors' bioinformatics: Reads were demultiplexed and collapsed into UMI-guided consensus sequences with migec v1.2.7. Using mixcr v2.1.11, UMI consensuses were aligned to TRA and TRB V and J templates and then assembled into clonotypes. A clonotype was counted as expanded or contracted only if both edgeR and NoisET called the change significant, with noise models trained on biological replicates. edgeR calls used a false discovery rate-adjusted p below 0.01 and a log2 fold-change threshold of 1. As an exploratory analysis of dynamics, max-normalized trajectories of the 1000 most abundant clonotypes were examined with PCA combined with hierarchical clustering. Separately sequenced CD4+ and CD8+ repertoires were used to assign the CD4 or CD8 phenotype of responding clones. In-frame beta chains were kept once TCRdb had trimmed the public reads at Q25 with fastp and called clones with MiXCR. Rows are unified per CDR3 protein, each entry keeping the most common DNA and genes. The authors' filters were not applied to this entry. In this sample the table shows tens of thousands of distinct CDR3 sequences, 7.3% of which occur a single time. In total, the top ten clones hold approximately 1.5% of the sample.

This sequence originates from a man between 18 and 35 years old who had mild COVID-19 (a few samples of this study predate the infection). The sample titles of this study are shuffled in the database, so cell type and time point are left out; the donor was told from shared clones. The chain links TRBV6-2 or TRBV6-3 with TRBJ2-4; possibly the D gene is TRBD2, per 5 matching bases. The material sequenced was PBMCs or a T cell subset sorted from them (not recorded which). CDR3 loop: CASSPSRDIQYF. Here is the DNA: TGTGCCAGCAGTCCTTCGCGGGACATTCAGTACTTC.